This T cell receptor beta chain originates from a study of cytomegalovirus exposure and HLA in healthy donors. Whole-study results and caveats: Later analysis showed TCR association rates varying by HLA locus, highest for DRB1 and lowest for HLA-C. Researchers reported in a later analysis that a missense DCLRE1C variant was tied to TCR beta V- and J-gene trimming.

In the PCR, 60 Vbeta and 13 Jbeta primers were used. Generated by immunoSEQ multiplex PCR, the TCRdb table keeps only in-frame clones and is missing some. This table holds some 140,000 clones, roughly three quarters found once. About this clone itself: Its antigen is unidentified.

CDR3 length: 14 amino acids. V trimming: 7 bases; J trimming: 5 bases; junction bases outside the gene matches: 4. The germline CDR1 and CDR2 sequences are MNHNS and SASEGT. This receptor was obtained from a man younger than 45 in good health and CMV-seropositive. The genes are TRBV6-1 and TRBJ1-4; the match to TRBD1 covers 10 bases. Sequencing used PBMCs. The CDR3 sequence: CASIWTGGNEKLFF. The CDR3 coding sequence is TGTGCCAGCATCTGGACAGGGGGGAATGAAAAACTGTTTTTT.